These T cell receptor beta chains were read from a single sample in a study of T cells in Graves' hyperthyroidism and ophthalmopathy. MiXCR, run by TCRdb on the multiplex PCR reads, gives a single entry per CDR3 protein. The sample shows 600,000 to 650,000 distinct CDR3 sequences, around 15% of them seen only once. Source material: blood. These receptor sequences come from a woman younger than 45 with Graves' hyperthyroidism. The CDR3 runs from the conserved cysteine through the conserved F or W. D genes are given only for firm matches.

>TRBV6-1|TRBJ2-5|TRBD1
CASSVPGQGKETQYF
>TRBV11-2|TRBJ2-7|TRBD2
CASSNVGTSESYEQYF
>TRBV28|TRBJ2-6|TRBD2
CASSLGLAGEGGANVLTF
>TRBV6-1|TRBJ2-3|.
CASRTRQGGGTDTQYF
>TRBV19|TRBJ1-1|.
CASKQGPEAFF
>TRBV2|TRBJ1-1|TRBD1
CASSLKPTGLDTEAFF
>TRBV27|TRBJ1-2|.
CASSLSGGGFGYTF
>TRBV6-2/TRBV6-3|TRBJ2-5|.
CASSFAEKETQYF
>TRBV12-3/TRBV12-4|TRBJ1-1|TRBD1
CASKIDRENTEAFF
>TRBV20-1|TRBJ1-6|.
CSARNQRGFNSPLHF
>TRBV7-9|TRBJ2-7|.
CASSSLPRDLKPYEQYF
>TRBV28|TRBJ2-7|.
CASRLQGSYEQYF
>TRBV12-3/TRBV12-4|TRBJ2-2|.
CASSLSLARTGELFF
>TRBV15|TRBJ2-7|.
CATSRGLGERIEQYF
>TRBV20-1|TRBJ2-5|.
CSASAQGGSQETQYF
>TRBV19|TRBJ1-2|TRBD1
CATQYRTGGNYGYTF
>TRBV15|TRBJ1-5|TRBD1
CATSRVLGTENQPQHF
>TRBV7-2|TRBJ2-1|.
CASSPGPPNNEQFF
>TRBV28|TRBJ1-5|.
CASSLPPTAGLWSYSNQPQHF
>TRBV30|TRBJ1-2|TRBD1
CAWTGGHGYTF
>TRBV9|TRBJ2-7|.
CASSPQYRDGQYF
>TRBV24-1|TRBJ2-6|.
CATSGRYSGANVLTF
>TRBV6-2/TRBV6-3|TRBJ1-5|.
CASTRRAAYSNQPQHF
>TRBV5-1|TRBJ2-7|.
CASKYYEQYF
>TRBV3-1|TRBJ2-7|.
CASSQDERAYEQYF
>TRBV10-3|TRBJ2-7|.
CATRVDYEQYF
>TRBV3-1|TRBJ2-1|TRBD2
CASSSRTSGRSPLYNEQFF
>TRBV28|TRBJ2-7|.
CASSPSDSYYEQYF
>TRBV20-1|TRBJ2-7|.
CSARGAGEQYF
>TRBV27|TRBJ2-7|TRBD2
CASSFARGLAVYEQYF
>TRBV29-1|TRBJ2-5|.
CSVSPGLFGETQYF
>TRBV3-1|TRBJ2-1|.
CASSVTRYLEQFF
>TRBV2|TRBJ1-2|.
CASILQLNYGYTF
>TRBV28|TRBJ2-1|.
CASRVYGSYNEQFF
>TRBV11-3|TRBJ2-7|TRBD2
CASTAGTSHEQYF
>TRBV18|TRBJ2-7|.
CASSPPPGRNTYEQYF
>TRBV6-1|TRBJ2-2|TRBD2
CASSEVTVAGSTGELFF
>TRBV3-1|TRBJ1-1|.
CASSQQRSTEAFF